This record covers a single T cell receptor beta chain. The antigen remains unidentified. This entry comes from a study of beta chain features in type 1 diabetes. Investigators reverse transcribed all isolated RNA, so they sequenced expressed TCRB transcripts. The assay was immunoSEQ multiplex PCR, and TCRdb's table has in-frame clones only and misses some. This sample has roughly 100,000 clones, with 25% to 35% found just once. Isolation of CD4+ naive, central memory, regulatory and stem cell-like memory cells was achieved by sorting via CD45RO/CCR7/CD25/CD127/CD95/CD27. Study-level findings and limits: Shortening of TCRB CDR3s, moderate but significant, appeared in all four CD4+ subsets of Type 1 diabetes patients. A possible short-template PCR bias applies equally to patients and controls.

CDR3 length: 16 amino acids. Germline V gives CDR1 MGHRA, CDR2 YSYEKL. Losses at the gene ends were 6 bases for V and 5 bases for J; bases not matched to a gene: 9. This sequence originates from a woman younger than 35 with type 1 diabetes. The sample consisted of central memory CD4+ T cells from blood. The chain links TRBV4-1 to TRBJ2-3; 12 positions agree with TRBD2. CDR3: CASRPSGRASEDTQYF. In DNA form, the CDR3 reads TGCGCCAGCAGGCCTAGCGGGAGGGCCAGTGAAGATACGCAGTATTTT.